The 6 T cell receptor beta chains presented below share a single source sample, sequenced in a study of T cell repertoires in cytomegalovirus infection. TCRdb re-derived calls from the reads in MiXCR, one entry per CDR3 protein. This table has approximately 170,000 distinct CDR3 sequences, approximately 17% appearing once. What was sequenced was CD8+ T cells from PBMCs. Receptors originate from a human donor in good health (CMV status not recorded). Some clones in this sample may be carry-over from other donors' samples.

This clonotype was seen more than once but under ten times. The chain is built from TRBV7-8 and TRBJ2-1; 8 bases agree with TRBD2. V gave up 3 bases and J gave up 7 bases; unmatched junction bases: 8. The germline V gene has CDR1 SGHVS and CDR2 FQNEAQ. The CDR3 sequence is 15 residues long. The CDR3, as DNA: TGTGCCAGCAGCTTTCCCGGGACTAGTACGAATGAGCAGTTCTTC. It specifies CASSFPGTSTNEQFF.

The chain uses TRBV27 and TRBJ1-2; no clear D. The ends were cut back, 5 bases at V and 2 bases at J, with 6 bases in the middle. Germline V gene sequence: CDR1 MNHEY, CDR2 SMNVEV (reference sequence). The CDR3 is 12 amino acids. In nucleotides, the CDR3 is TGTGCCAGCAGTGGTGGGAACTATGGCTACACCTTC. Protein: CASSGGNYGYTF.

In DNA form, the CDR3 reads TGTGCCAGCAGCTTTAGAGGAAACACTGAAGCTTTCTTT. Protein product: CASSFRGNTEAFF. The chain links TRBV7-9 to TRBJ1-1; D remains unclear. The CDR3 is made up of 13 amino acids. The V gene's germline CDR1 is SEHNR and CDR2 FQNEAQ (reference sequence). Trimming took off 3 bases at V and 2 bases at J, with 7 bases between the two ends.

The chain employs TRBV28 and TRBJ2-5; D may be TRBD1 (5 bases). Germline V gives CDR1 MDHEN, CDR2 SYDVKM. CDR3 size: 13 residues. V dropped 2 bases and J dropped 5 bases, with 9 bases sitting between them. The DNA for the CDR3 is TGTGCCAGCAGTTTAACAGGTCGCGAGACCCAGTACTTC. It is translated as CASSLTGRETQYF. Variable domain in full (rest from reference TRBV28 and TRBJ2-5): DVKVTQSSRYLVKRTGEKVFLECVQDMDHENMFWYRQDPGLGLRLIYFSYDVKMKEKGDIPEGYSVSREKKERFSLILESASTNQTSMYLCASSLTGRETQYFGPGTRLLVL.

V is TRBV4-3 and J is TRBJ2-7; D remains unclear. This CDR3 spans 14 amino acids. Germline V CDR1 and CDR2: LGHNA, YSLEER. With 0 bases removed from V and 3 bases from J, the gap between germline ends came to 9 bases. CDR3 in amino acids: CASSQESVLYEQYF. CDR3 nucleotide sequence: TGCGCCAGCAGCCAAGAATCTGTGCTCTACGAGCAGTACTTC.

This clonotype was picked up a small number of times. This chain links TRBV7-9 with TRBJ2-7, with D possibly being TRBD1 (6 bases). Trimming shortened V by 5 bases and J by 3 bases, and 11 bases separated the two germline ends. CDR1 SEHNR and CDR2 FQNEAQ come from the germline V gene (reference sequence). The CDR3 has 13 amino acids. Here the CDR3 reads CASSRGTLYEQYF. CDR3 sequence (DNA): TGTGCCAGCAGCAGGGGGACGCTCTACGAGCAGTACTTC.